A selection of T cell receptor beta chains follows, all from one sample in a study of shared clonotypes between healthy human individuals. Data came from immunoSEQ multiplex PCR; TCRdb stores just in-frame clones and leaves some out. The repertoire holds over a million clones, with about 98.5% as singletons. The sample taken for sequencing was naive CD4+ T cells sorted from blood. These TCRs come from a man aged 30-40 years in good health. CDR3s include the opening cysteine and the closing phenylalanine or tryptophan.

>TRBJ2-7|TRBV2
CASRGLAGAYEQYF
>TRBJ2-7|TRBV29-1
CSVADRGGLLQYF
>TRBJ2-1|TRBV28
CASSFREQFF
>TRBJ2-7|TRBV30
CAWTSVLAYEQYF
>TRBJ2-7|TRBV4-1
CASSQGVTGVLGEQYF
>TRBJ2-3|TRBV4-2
CASSPKAAGEGPDTQYF
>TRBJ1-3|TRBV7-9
CASSARDGGNTIYF
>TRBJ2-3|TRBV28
CASSSPTGTDTQYF
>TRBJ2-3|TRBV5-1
CASTPDVFVDTQYF
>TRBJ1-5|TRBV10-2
CASSLNRVGNNQPQHF
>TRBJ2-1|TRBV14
CASSLRVDSQQFF
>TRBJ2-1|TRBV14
CASSQLPGLSYHNEQFF
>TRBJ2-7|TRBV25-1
CASSDYEQYF
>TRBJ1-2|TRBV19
CASTTVSNF
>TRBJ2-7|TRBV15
CATSRDPGTYEQYF
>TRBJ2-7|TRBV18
CASSPGQGMDEQYF
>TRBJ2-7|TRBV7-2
CASSFQPGLAGGEQYF
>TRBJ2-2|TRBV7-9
CASSRDRGPAGELFF
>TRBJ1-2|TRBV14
CASSPQRQGNYGYTF
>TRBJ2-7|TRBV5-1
CASSSPGQGGSYEQYF
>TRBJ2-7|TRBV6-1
CASRLGRTTYEQYF
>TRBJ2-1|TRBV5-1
CASSFQSWANNEQFF
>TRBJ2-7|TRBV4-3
CASSRTGQPTHEQYF
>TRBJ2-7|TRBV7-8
CASSQRGAGGSGQYF
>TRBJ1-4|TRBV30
CAWSVARSTNEKLFF
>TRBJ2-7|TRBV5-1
CASSLGGRTPLEQYF
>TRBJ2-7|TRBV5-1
CASSSLPGGLSVEQYF
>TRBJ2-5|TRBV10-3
CAIKGGGKAVETQYF
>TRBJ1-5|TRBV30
CAWSSIDREGASNQPQHF
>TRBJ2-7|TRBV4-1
CASSQEQRSFYEQYF
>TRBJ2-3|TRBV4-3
CASSQEGRGSTDTQYF